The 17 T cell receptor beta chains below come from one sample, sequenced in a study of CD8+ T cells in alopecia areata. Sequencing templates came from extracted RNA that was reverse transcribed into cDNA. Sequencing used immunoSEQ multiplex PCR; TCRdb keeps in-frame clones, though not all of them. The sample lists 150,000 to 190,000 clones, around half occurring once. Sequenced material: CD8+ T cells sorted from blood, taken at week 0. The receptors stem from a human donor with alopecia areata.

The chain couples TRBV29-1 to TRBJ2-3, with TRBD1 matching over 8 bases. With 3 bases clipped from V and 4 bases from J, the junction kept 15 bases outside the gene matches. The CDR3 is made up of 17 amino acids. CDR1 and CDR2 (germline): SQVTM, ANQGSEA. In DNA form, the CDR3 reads TGCAGCGTTGAGGGGAGCCTCGACAGGGGAGTTCCAGATACGCAGTATTTT. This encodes CSVEGSLDRGVPDTQYF.

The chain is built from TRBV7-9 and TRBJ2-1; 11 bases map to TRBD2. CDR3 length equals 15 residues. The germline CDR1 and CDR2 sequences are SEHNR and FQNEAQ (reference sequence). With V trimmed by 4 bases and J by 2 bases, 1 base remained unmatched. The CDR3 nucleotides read TGTGCCAGCAGCTCGGGACTAGCGGCCTACAATGAGCAGTTCTTC. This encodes CASSSGLAAYNEQFF.

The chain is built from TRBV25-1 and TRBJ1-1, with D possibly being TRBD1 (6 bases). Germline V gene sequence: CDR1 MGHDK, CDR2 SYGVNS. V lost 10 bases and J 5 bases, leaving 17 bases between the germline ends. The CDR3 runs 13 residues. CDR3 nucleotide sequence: TGTGCCACCACGGGGGGGGCAGGAACTGAAGCTTTCTTT. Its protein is CATTGGAGTEAFF.

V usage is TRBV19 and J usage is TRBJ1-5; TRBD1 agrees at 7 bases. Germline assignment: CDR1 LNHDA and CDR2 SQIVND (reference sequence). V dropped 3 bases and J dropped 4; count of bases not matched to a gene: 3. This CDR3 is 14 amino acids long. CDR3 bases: TGTGCCAGTAGTATGAGACAGGGAAATCAGCCCCAGCATTTT. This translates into CASSMRQGNQPQHF. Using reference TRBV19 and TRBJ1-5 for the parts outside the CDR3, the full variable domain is DGGITQSPKYLFRKEGQNVTLSCEQNLNHDAMYWYRQDPGQGLRLIYYSQIVNDFQKGDIAEGYSVSREKKESFPLTVTSAQKNPTAFYLCASSMRQGNQPQHFGDGTRLSIL.

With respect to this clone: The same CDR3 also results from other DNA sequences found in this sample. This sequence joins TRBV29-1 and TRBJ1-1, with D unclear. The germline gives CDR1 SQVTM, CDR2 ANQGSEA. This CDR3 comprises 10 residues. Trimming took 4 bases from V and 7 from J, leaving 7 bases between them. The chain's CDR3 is CSVAGSEAFF. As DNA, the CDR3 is TGCAGCGTTGCGGGCAGTGAAGCTTTCTTT.

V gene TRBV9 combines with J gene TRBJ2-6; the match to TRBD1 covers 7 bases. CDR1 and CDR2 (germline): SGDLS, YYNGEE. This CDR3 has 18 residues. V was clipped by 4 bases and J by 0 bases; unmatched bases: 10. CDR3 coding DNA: TGTGCCAGCAGCCCCCGGGACAGACCCTTCTCTGGGGCCAACGTCCTGACTTTC. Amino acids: CASSPRDRPFSGANVLTF.

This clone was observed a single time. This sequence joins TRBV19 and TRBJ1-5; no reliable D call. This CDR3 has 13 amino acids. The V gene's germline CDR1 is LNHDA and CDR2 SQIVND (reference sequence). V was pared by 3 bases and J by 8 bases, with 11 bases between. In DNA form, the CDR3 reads TGTGCCAGTAGTATTTGGGGTTCTGAGCCCCAGCATTTT. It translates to CASSIWGSEPQHF.

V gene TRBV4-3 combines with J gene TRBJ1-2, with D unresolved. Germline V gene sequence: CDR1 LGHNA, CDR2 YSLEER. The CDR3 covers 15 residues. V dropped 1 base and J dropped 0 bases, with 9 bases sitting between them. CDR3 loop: CASSQGLSSNYGYTF. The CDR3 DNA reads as TGCGCCAGCAGCCAAGGGCTATCCTCTAACTATGGCTACACCTTC.

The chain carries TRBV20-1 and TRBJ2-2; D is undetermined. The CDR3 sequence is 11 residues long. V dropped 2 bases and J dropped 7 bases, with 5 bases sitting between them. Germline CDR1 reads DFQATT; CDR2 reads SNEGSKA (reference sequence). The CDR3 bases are TGCAGTGCTAGACACGACGGGGAGCTGTTTTTT. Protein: CSARHDGELFF.

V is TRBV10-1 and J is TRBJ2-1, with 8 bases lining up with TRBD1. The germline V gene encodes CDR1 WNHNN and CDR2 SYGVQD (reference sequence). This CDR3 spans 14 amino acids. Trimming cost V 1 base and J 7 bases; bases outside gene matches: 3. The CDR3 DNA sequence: TGCGCCAGCAGTGAGTGGACAGGGAAGAATGAGCAGTTCTTC. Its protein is CASSEWTGKNEQFF.

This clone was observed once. The CDR3 nucleotides read TGCGCCAGCAGCTTGATGATAGCGTTTCAGTCCGACCGCAATGAGCAGTTCTTC. Protein product: CASSLMIAFQSDRNEQFF. The chain joins TRBV5-1 to TRBJ2-1, with D possibly matching TRBD2 (5 bases). CDR1 and CDR2 from the germline V gene are SGHRS and YFSETQ. V dropped 1 base and J dropped 6 bases, with 23 bases sitting between them. This CDR3 is built from 18 residues.

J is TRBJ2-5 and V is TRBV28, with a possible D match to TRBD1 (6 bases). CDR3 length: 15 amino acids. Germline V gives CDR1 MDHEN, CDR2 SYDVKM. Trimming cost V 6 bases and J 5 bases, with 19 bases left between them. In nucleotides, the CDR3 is TGTGCCAGCAGGCCATTACAGGGAATGTTGGAGACCCAGTACTTC. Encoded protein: CASRPLQGMLETQYF. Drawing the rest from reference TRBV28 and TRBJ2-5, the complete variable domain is DVKVTQSSRYLVKRTGEKVFLECVQDMDHENMFWYRQDPGLGLRLIYFSYDVKMKEKGDIPEGYSVSREKKERFSLILESASTNQTSMYLCASRPLQGMLETQYFGPGTRLLVL.

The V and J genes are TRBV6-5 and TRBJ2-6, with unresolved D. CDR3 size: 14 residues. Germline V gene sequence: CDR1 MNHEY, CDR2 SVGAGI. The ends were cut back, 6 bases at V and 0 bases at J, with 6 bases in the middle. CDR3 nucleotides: TGTGCCAGCAGGGGGAACTCTGGGGCCAACGTCCTGACTTTC. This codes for CASRGNSGANVLTF.

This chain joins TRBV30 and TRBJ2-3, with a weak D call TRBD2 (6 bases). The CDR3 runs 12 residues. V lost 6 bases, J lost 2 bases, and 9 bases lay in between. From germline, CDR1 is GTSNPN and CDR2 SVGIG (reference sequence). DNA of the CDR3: TGTGCCTGCGGAGGGGACACAGATACGCAGTATTTT. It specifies CACGGDTDTQYF.

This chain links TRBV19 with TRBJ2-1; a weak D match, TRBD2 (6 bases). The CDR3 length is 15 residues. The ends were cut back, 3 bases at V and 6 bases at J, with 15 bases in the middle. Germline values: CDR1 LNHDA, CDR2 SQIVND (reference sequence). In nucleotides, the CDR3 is TGTGCCAGTAGTATCTCCCAGACGGGGGTCAATGAGCAGTTCTTC. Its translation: CASSISQTGVNEQFF.

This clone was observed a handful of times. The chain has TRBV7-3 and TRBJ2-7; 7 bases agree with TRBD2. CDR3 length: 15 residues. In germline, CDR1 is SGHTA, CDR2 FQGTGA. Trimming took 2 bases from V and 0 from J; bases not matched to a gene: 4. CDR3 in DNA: TGTGCCAGCAGCTTATTCGGGGGGTCCTCCTACGAGCAGTACTTC. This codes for CASSLFGGSSYEQYF.

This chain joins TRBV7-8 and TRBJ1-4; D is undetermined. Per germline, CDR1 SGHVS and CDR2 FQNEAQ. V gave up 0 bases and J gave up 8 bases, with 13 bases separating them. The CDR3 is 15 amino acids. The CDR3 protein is CASSLARGGGEKLFF. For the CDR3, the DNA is TGTGCCAGCAGCTTAGCGCGGGGAGGTGGAGAAAAACTGTTTTTT.